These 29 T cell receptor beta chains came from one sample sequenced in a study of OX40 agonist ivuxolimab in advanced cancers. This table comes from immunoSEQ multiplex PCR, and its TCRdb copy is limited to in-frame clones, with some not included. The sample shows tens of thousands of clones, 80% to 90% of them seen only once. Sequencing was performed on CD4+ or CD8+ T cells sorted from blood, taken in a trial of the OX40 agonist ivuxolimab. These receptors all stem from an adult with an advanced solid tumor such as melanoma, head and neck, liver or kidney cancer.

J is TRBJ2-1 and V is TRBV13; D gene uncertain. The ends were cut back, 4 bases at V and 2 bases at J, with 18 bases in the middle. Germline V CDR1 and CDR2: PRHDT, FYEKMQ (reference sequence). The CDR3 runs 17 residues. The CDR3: CASSYRAPHGPYNEQFF. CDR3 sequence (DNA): TGTGCCAGCAGCTACCGGGCCCCCCACGGCCCCTACAATGAGCAGTTCTTC.

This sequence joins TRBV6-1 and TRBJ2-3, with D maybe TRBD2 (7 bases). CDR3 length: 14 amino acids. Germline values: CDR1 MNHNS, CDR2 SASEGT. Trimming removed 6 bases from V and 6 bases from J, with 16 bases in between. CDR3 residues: CASSLGGARDTQYF. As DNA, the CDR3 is TGTGCCAGCAGCCTAGGGGGGGCGAGGGATACGCAGTATTTT.

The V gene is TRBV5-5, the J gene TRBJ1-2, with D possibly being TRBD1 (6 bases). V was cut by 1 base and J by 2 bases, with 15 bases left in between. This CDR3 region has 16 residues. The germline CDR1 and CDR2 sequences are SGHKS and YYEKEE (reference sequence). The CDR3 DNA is TGTGCCAGCAGCTTGACCTGGGACACCTGGAACTATGGCTACACCTTC. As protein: CASSLTWDTWNYGYTF.

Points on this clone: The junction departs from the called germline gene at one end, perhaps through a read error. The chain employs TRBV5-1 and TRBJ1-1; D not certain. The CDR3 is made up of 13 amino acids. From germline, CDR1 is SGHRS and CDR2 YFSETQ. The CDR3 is CASSLQGRTEAFF. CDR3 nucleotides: TGTGCCAGCAGCTTGCAAGGGCGCACTGAAGCTTTCTTT. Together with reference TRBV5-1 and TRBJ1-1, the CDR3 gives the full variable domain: KAGVTQTPRYLIKTRGQQVTLSCSPISGHRSVSWYQQTPGQGLQFLFEYFSETQRNKGNFPGRFSGRQFSNSRSEMNVSTLELGDSALYLCASSLQGRTEAFFGQGTRLTVV.

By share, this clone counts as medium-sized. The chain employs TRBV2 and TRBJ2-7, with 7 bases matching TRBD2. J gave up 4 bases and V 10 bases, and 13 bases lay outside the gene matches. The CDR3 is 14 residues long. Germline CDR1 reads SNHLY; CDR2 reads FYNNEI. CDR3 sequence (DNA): TGTGCCACCAAGGTTGCGGGGAGGGGTTACGAGCAGTACTTC. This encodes CATKVAGRGYEQYF.

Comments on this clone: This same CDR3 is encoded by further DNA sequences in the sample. CDR3 DNA: TGTGCCAGCAGTTATGTGGCGCGCACTGAAGCTTTCTTT. It specifies CASSYVARTEAFF. The genes are TRBV6-5 and TRBJ1-1; D call uncertain. The CDR3 is 13 residues long. Per the germline V gene, CDR1 is MNHEY and CDR2 is SVGAGI. Trimming took 3 bases from V and 4 from J, leaving 9 bases between them.

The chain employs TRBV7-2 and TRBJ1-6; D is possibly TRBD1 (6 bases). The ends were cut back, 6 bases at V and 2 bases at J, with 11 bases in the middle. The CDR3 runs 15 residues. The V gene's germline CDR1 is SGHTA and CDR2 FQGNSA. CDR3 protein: CASRAGTPYNSPLHF. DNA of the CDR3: TGTGCCAGCAGGGCCGGGACACCCTATAATTCACCCCTCCACTTT. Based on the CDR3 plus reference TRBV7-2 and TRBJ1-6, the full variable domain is GAGVSQSPSNKVTEKGKDVELRCDPISGHTALYWYRQSLGQGLEFLIYFQGNSAPDKSGLPSDRFSAERTGGSVSTLTIQRTQQEDSAVYLCASRAGTPYNSPLHFGNGTRLTVT.

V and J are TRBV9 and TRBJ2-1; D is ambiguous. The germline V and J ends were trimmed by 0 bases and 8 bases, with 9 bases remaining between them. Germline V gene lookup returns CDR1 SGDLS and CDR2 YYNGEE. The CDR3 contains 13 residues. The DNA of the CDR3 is TGTGCCAGCAGCGTAGCCAGCAGCCATGAGCAGTTCTTC. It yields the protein CASSVASSHEQFF. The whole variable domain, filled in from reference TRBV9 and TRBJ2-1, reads DSGVTQTPKHLITATGQRVTLRCSPRSGDLSVYWYQQSLDQGLQFLIQYYNGEERAKGNILERFSAQQFPDLHSELNLSSLELGDSALYFCASSVASSHEQFFGPGTRLTVL.

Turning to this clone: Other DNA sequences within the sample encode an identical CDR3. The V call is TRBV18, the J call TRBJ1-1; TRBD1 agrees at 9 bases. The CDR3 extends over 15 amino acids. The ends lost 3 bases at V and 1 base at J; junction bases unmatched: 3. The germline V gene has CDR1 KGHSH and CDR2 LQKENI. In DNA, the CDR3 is TGTGCCAGCTCACCCAGGACAGGGGCGAACACTGAAGCTTTCTTT. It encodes CASSPRTGANTEAFF.

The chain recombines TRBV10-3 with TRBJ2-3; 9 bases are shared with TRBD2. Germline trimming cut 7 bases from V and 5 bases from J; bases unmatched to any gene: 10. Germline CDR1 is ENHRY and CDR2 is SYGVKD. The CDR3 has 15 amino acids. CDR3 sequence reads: CAIKLGVAGEDTQYF. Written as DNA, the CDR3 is TGTGCCATCAAATTAGGAGTAGCGGGGGAAGATACGCAGTATTTT.

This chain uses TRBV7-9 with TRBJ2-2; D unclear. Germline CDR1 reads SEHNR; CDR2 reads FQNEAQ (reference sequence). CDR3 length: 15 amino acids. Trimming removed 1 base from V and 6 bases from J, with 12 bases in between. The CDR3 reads CASSLERPPAGELFF. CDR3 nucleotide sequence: TGTGCCAGCAGCTTAGAACGGCCGCCCGCCGGGGAGCTGTTTTTT. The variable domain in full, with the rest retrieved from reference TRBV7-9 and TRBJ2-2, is DTGVSQNPRHKITKRGQNVTFRCDPISEHNRLYWYRQTLGQGPEFLTYFQNEAQLEKSRLLSDRFSAERPKGSFSTLEIQRTEQGDSAMYLCASSLERPPAGELFFGEGSRLTVL.

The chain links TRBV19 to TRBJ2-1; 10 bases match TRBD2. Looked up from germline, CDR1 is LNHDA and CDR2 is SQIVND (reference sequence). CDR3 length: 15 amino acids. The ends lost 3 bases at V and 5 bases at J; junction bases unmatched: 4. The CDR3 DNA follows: TGTGCCAGTAGTATTAGCGGGGGGAGCGACAATGAGCAGTTCTTC. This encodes CASSISGGSDNEQFF.

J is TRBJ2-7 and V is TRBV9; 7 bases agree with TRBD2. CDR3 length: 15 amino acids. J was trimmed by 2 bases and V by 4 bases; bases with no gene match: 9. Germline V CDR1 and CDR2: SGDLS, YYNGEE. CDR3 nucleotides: TGTGCCAGCAGCCGCGGACCAAGCGGGGCCTACGAGCAGTACTTC. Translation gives CASSRGPSGAYEQYF.

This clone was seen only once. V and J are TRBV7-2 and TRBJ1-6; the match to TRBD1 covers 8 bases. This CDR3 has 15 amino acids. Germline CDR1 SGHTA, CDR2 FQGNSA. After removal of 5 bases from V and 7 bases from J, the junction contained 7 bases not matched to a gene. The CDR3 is CASSPRQGSNSPLHF. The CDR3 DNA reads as TGTGCCAGCAGCCCCCGACAGGGGAGCAATTCACCCCTCCACTTT.

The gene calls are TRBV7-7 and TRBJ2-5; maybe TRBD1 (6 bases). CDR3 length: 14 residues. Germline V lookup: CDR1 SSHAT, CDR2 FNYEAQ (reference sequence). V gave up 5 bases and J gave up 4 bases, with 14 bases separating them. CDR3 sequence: CASSPVTGIETQYF. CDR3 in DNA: TGTGCCAGCAGCCCCGTTACAGGGATAGAGACCCAGTACTTC.

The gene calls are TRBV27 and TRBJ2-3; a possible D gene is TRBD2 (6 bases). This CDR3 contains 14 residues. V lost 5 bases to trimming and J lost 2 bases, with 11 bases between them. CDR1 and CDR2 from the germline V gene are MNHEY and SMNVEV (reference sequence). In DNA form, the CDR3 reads TGTGCCAGCAGTGTTTCTAGCGCCACAGATACGCAGTATTTT. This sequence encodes CASSVSSATDTQYF.

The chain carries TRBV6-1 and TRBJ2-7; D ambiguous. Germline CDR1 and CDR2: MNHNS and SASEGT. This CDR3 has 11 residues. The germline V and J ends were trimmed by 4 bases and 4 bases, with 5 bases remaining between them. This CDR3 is CASSGFYEQYF. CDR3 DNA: TGTGCCAGCAGTGGATTTTACGAGCAGTACTTC.

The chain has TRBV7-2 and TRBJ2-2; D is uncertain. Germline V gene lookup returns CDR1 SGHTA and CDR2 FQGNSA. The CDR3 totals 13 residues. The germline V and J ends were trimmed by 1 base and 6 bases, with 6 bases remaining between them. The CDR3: CASSLGTSGELFF. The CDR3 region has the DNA TGTGCCAGCAGCTTAGGGACGTCCGGGGAGCTGTTTTTT.

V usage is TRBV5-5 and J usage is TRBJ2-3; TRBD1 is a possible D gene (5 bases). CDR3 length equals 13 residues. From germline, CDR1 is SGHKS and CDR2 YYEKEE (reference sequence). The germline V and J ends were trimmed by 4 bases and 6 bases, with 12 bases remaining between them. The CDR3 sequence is CASSLDIPDTQYF. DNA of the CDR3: TGTGCCAGCAGCCTGGACATACCGGATACGCAGTATTTT.

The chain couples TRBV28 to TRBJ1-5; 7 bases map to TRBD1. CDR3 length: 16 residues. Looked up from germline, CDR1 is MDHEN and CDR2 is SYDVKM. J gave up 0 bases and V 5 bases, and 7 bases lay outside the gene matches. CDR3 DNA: TGTGCCAGCAGTGGCAAGGGGGCCTATAGCAATCAGCCCCAGCATTTT. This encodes CASSGKGAYSNQPQHF.

In nucleotides, the CDR3 is TGTGCTAGTGGTTGGGGCAGGGGGCTCTTCCAAGAGACCCAGTACTTC. Protein sequence: CASGWGRGLFQETQYF. The gene calls are TRBV12-5 and TRBJ2-5; 8 bases fit TRBD1. The junction had 8 bases not matched to a gene; V was cut back by 4 bases and J by 1 base. Germline lookup yields CDR1 LGHNT and CDR2 FRNRAP. This CDR3 is 16 amino acids long.

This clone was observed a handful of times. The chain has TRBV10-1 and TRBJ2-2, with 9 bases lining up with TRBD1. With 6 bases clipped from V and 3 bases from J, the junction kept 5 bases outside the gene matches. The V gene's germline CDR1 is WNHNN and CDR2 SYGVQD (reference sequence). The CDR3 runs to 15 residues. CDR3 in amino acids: CASSPGTGYTGELFF. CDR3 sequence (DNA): TGCGCCAGCAGCCCCGGGACAGGGTACACCGGGGAGCTGTTTTTT.

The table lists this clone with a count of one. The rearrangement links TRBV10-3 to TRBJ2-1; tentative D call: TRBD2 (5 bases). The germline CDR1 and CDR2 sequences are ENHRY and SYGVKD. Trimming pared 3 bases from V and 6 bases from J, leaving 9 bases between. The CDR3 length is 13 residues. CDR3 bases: TGTGCCATCAGTGAAAACGAGGGCAATGAGCAGTTCTTC. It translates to CAISENEGNEQFF.

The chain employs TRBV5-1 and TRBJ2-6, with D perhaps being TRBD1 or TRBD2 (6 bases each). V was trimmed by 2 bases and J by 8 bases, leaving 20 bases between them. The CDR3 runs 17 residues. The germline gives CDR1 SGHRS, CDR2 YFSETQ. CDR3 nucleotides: TGCGCCAGCAGCTTACCACCCCGGGGGCCGAATACCAACGTCCTGACTTTC. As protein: CASSLPPRGPNTNVLTF.

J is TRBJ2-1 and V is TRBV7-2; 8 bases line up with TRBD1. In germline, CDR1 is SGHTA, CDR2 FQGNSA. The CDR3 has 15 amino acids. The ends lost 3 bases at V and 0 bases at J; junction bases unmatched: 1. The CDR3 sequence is CASSFDRGSYNEQFF. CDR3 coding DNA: TGTGCCAGCAGCTTCGACAGGGGCTCCTACAATGAGCAGTTCTTC.

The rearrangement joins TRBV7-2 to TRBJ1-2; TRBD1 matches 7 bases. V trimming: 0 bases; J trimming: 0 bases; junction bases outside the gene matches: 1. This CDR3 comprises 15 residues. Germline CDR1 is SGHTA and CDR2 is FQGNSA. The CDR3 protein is CASSLADRPNYGYTF. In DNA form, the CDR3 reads TGTGCCAGCAGCTTAGCGGACAGGCCTAACTATGGCTACACCTTC.

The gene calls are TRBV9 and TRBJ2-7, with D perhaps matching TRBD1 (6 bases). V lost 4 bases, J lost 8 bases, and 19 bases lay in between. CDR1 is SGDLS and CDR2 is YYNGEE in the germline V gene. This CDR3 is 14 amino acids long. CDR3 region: CASSYTAQGYQQYF. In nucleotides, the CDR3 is TGTGCCAGCAGCTACACGGCCCAGGGGTACCAGCAGTACTTC.

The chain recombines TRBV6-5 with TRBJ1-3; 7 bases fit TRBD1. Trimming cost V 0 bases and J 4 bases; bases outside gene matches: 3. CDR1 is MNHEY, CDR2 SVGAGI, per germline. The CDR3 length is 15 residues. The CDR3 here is CASSYSGGLGNTIYF. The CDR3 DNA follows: TGTGCCAGCAGTTACTCAGGGGGCCTCGGAAACACCATATATTTT.

This CDR3 is CAISDQGPQETQYF. The CDR3 region has the DNA TGTGCCATCAGTGACCAGGGACCTCAAGAGACCCAGTACTTC. The rearrangement joins TRBV10-3 to TRBJ2-5; the D gene could be TRBD1 or TRBD2 (5 bases each). With 3 bases removed from V and 2 bases from J, the gap between germline ends came to 10 bases. CDR1 is ENHRY, CDR2 SYGVKD, per germline. CDR3 length: 14 amino acids.